Following are 30 T cell receptor beta chains from one sample sequenced in a study of blood T cell repertoires in COVID-19. Method: immunoSEQ multiplex PCR; TCRdb's copy keeps in-frame clones and lacks some. The sample includes 120,000 or so clones, around 81% of them seen just once. The sequenced sample was peripheral blood. The receptors originated from a woman between 45 and 60 years old with acute or convalescent COVID-19.

The V and J genes are TRBV5-6 and TRBJ1-2; D not resolved. The germline CDR1 and CDR2 sequences are SGHDT and YYEEEE. V gave up 4 bases and J gave up 13 bases, with 17 bases separating them. This CDR3 comprises 12 residues. In DNA, the CDR3 is TGTGCCAGCAGCCCCGACGGGAGGGAATTCACCTTC. It codes for CASSPDGREFTF.

V is TRBV7-9 and J is TRBJ2-7; a possible D gene is TRBD1 (5 bases). The CDR3 covers 12 residues. The germline gives CDR1 SEHNR, CDR2 FQNEAQ (reference sequence). Trimming left V 5 bases short and J 7 bases short, with 12 bases between. The CDR3 nucleotides are TGTGCCAGCAGCCTACAGGAGATAGAGCAGTACTTC. Amino acid sequence: CASSLQEIEQYF.

The J gene is TRBJ1-1, the V gene TRBV2, with D maybe TRBD1 (6 bases). The V end lost 10 bases, the J end lost 5 bases, and 17 bases lay between the germline ends. Germline loops: CDR1 SNHLY, CDR2 FYNNEI. The CDR3 has 13 residues. This chain's CDR3 is CATTGGAGTEAFF. The CDR3 region has the DNA TGTGCCACCACGGGGGGCGCGGGAACTGAAGCTTTCTTT. Based on the CDR3 plus reference TRBV2 and TRBJ1-1, the full variable domain is EPEVTQTPSHQVTQMGQEVILRCVPISNHLYFYWYRQILGQKVEFLVSFYNNEISEKSEIFDDQFSVERPDGSNFTLKIRSTKLEDSAMYFCATTGGAGTEAFFGQGTRLTVV.

This clone was picked up a small number of times. The chain joins TRBV27 to TRBJ1-2; the D is unclear. This CDR3 spans 14 amino acids. Germline V gives CDR1 MNHEY, CDR2 SMNVEV (reference sequence). V lost 3 bases, J lost 4 bases, and 12 bases lay in between. CDR3 coding DNA: TGTGCCAGCAGTTTGCGGTCAACCTTCTATGGCTACACCTTC. It translates to CASSLRSTFYGYTF.

This chain links TRBV11-2 with TRBJ1-4; no definite D call. Between the trimmed V and J ends, which lost 2 bases and 8 bases, there was a span of 12 bases. From germline, CDR1 is SGHAT and CDR2 FQNNGV. CDR3 length: 14 amino acids. CDR3 residues: CASSLPGTGEKLFF. The CDR3 DNA follows: TGTGCCAGCAGCTTACCGGGAACCGGGGAAAAACTGTTTTTT. Full variable domain (rest looked up from reference TRBV11-2 and TRBJ1-4): EAGVAQSPRYKIIEKRQSVAFWCNPISGHATLYWYQQILGQGPKLLIQFQNNGVVDDSQLPKDRFSAERLKGVDSTLKIQPAKLEDSAVYLCASSLPGTGEKLFFGSGTQLSVL.

The V call is TRBV15, the J call TRBJ2-1; TRBD1 matches 9 bases. The CDR3 length is 15 residues. V lost 5 bases, J lost 8 bases, and 10 bases stayed unmatched. Germline assignment: CDR1 LNHNV and CDR2 YYDKDF (reference sequence). The CDR3 is CATSGRDRDLDEQFF. CDR3 bases: TGTGCCACCAGCGGCCGGGACAGGGACCTCGATGAGCAGTTCTTC.

This rearrangement joins TRBV9 to TRBJ1-6; D gene uncertain. The V end lost 4 bases, the J end lost 5 bases, and 13 bases lay between the germline ends. This CDR3 has 15 amino acids. Germline V CDR1 and CDR2: SGDLS, YYNGEE. CDR3 loop: CASSLRTGNNSPLHF. The CDR3 DNA reads TGTGCCAGCAGCTTACGGACGGGGAATAATTCACCCCTCCACTTT. Based on the CDR3 plus reference TRBV9 and TRBJ1-6, the full variable domain is DSGVTQTPKHLITATGQRVTLRCSPRSGDLSVYWYQQSLDQGLQFLIQYYNGEERAKGNILERFSAQQFPDLHSELNLSSLELGDSALYFCASSLRTGNNSPLHFGNGTRLTVT.

The genes are TRBV10-3 and TRBJ1-4; TRBD1 aligns across 8 bases. The germline V gene has CDR1 ENHRY and CDR2 SYGVKD. J was trimmed by 4 bases and V by 5 bases; bases with no gene match: 6. The CDR3 is 15 residues long. CDR3: CAISSRTGNNEKLFF. CDR3 nucleotide sequence: TGTGCCATCAGTTCCCGGACAGGGAATAATGAAAAACTGTTTTTT.

V and J are TRBV18 and TRBJ2-7, with 7 bases identical to TRBD1. CDR1 KGHSH and CDR2 LQKENI come from the germline V gene. The CDR3 runs 16 residues. J was trimmed by 2 bases and V by 4 bases; bases with no gene match: 11. Written as DNA, the CDR3 is TGTGCCAGCTCACAAATTCCGGGACAGAAAACCTACGAGCAGTACTTC. Amino acids: CASSQIPGQKTYEQYF.

This sequence joins TRBV18 and TRBJ1-5, with TRBD1 identical over 7 bases. With V trimmed by 5 bases and J by 5 bases, 3 bases remained unmatched. This CDR3 is 13 amino acids long. Looked up from germline, CDR1 is KGHSH and CDR2 is LQKENI. Here the CDR3 reads CASSGTADQPQHF. CDR3 in DNA: TGTGCCAGCTCAGGGACAGCGGATCAGCCCCAGCATTTT.

The chain couples TRBV29-1 to TRBJ1-2; no definite D call. The length of the CDR3 is 14 residues. The V gene lost 0 bases and the J gene lost 4 bases, with 12 bases spanning the gap. Germline values: CDR1 SQVTM, CDR2 ANQGSEA. The CDR3 loop is CSVEERGRIYGYTF. In DNA, the CDR3 is TGCAGCGTTGAAGAGAGAGGCCGGATCTATGGCTACACCTTC.

The chain employs TRBV18 and TRBJ2-1, with 12 positions matching TRBD2. Germline CDR1 KGHSH, CDR2 LQKENI. This CDR3 region has 15 residues. Trimming removed 8 bases from V and 0 bases from J; junction bases left unmatched: 2. The DNA for the CDR3 is TGTGCCAGCAAGACTAGCGGGGGCTCCTACAATGAGCAGTTCTTC. Translation gives CASKTSGGSYNEQFF.

The chain carries TRBV29-1 and TRBJ1-1; no reliable D call. Germline V CDR1 and CDR2: SQVTM, ANQGSEA. CDR3 length: 14 residues. V shed 7 bases and J shed 0 bases, with 15 bases lying between them. Here the CDR3 DNA reads TGCAGCGCCCGGAGGGCCGATTTGAACACTGAAGCTTTCTTT. This codes for CSARRADLNTEAFF.

The rearrangement uses TRBV27 and TRBJ1-2; 8 bases map to TRBD1. Germline CDR1 MNHEY, CDR2 SMNVEV (reference sequence). CDR3 length equals 14 residues. The V segment lost 2 bases and the J segment 4 bases; nucleotides outside the gene matches: 3. The CDR3 sequence: CASSLSDRGYGYTF. CDR3 DNA: TGTGCCAGCAGTTTAAGCGACAGGGGCTATGGCTACACCTTC.

The chain joins TRBV6-5 to TRBJ2-7, with a possible D match to TRBD1 (6 bases). CDR3 size: 15 residues. From germline, CDR1 is MNHEY and CDR2 SVGAGI. Trimming cost V 11 bases and J 4 bases, with 24 bases left between them. The CDR3 DNA reads as TGTGCCTTCTCCGTGGGGGCAGGGAGAGTTTACGAGCAGTACTTC. Translating gives CAFSVGAGRVYEQYF.

This chain links TRBV25-1 with TRBJ1-2; 7 bases map to TRBD1. Germline V gene sequence: CDR1 MGHDK, CDR2 SYGVNS. This CDR3 has 15 residues. The J segment lost 4 bases and the V segment lost 5 bases, leaving 10 bases of the junction unmatched. The CDR3 bases are TGTGCCAGCAGTCCGCTGGGCAGGACAGGCTATGGCTACACCTTC. It is translated as CASSPLGRTGYGYTF.

The chain links TRBV5-1 to TRBJ1-1; no reliable D call. This CDR3 region has 11 residues. Between the trimmed V and J ends, which lost 5 bases and 8 bases, there was a span of 10 bases. Germline CDR1 reads SGHRS; CDR2 reads YFSETQ. CDR3 residues: CASRLEAEAFF. The CDR3 DNA sequence: TGCGCCAGCAGGCTGGAGGCCGAAGCTTTCTTT.

V gene TRBV15 combines with J gene TRBJ1-1; a possible D gene is TRBD1 (6 bases). From germline, CDR1 is LNHNV and CDR2 YYDKDF (reference sequence). Trimming took off 0 bases at V and 2 bases at J, with 10 bases between the two ends. The CDR3 totals 15 residues. The CDR3 sequence is CATSRDGRGNTEAFF. CDR3 nucleotide sequence: TGTGCCACCAGCAGAGATGGCAGGGGAAACACTGAAGCTTTCTTT.

The J gene is TRBJ1-2, the V gene TRBV28, with 8 nucleotides matching TRBD1. This CDR3 contains 13 residues. Unmatched junction bases numbered 5, after V lost 5 bases and J lost 6 bases. Germline V gene data show CDR1 as MDHEN and CDR2 as SYDVKM. The CDR3, as DNA: TGTGCCAGCAGTCCACTGGACAGGGATGGCTACACCTTC. Residues: CASSPLDRDGYTF.

The V gene is TRBV7-3, the J gene TRBJ2-1; D possibly corresponds to TRBD1 (7 bases). V lost 7 bases and J lost 7, with 14 bases in between. Germline assignment: CDR1 SGHTA and CDR2 FQGTGA. The CDR3 loop spans 13 amino acids. The CDR3 region is CASTGGPGNEQFF. DNA for the CDR3: TGTGCCAGCACAGGGGGGCCGGGAAATGAGCAGTTCTTC.

The gene calls are TRBV10-2 and TRBJ2-2; TRBD2 aligns across 7 bases. V gave up 6 bases and J gave up 6 bases; unmatched junction bases: 13. Germline V gene data show CDR1 as WSHSY and CDR2 as SAAADI. This CDR3 is built from 16 residues. The DNA for the CDR3 is TGCGCCAGCAGGAAGGGCGGGGGAACCTCCTCCGGGGAGCTGTTTTTT. This gives the protein CASRKGGGTSSGELFF.

This clone is a singleton in its sample. Here the CDR3 DNA reads TGTGCCAGCAGTTTAAGACAGGGGATCGCTGGAAACACCATATATTTT. Encoded protein: CASSLRQGIAGNTIYF. This sequence joins TRBV28 and TRBJ1-3; TRBD1 aligns across 8 bases. Germline CDR1 MDHEN, CDR2 SYDVKM. Unmatched junction bases numbered 5, after V lost 2 bases and J lost 2 bases. The CDR3 extends over 16 amino acids.

The J gene is TRBJ2-3, the V gene TRBV15; possible D gene TRBD2, 5 bases. Trimming took 5 bases from V and 3 from J, leaving 24 bases between them. Germline V CDR1 and CDR2: LNHNV, YYDKDF (reference sequence). This CDR3 spans 18 amino acids. This CDR3 reads CATSAHPVGSSGTDTQYF. The CDR3 DNA is TGTGCCACCAGCGCACACCCGGTGGGGAGTTCAGGTACAGATACGCAGTATTTT.

The chain uses TRBV19 and TRBJ1-1; weak D call: TRBD1 (6 bases). The CDR3 totals 14 residues. CDR1 and CDR2 from the germline V gene are LNHDA and SQIVND (reference sequence). V was clipped by 3 bases and J by 2 bases, with 10 bases between them. CDR3 sequence: CASSMTGTNTEAFF. The CDR3 region has the DNA TGTGCCAGTAGTATGACCGGGACAAACACTGAAGCTTTCTTT.

This chain links TRBV3-1 (or the pseudogene TRBV3-2) with TRBJ1-6, with D hard to call. CDR3 size: 15 residues. CDR1 is LGHDT, CDR2 YNNKEL, per germline (reference sequence). V gave up 1 base and J gave up 7 bases, with 11 bases separating them. The CDR3, as DNA: TGTGCCAGCAGCCAAGGACCTGGGCCGAATTCACCCCTCCACTTT. It codes for CASSQGPGPNSPLHF.

The V gene is TRBV28, the J gene TRBJ2-2; TRBD1 might be the D (5 bases). V was clipped by 5 bases and J by 5 bases, with 9 bases between them. CDR1 MDHEN and CDR2 SYDVKM come from the germline V gene. CDR3 length equals 13 residues. The CDR3 region is CASSMSGTGELFF. CDR3 DNA sequence: TGTGCCAGCAGTATGTCAGGGACCGGGGAGCTGTTTTTT.

The rearrangement uses TRBV28 and TRBJ1-2; D is undetermined. Trimming took 4 bases from V and 3 from J, leaving 9 bases between them. CDR3 size: 13 residues. The germline CDR1 and CDR2 sequences are MDHEN and SYDVKM. The CDR3 loop is CASSSAGDYGYTF. The CDR3 nucleotides read TGTGCCAGCAGTTCCGCAGGCGACTATGGCTACACCTTC.

The chain links TRBV6-6 to TRBJ1-2, with TRBD1 matching 8 bases. CDR1 is MNHNY and CDR2 is SVGAGI in the germline V gene (reference sequence). J lost 8 bases, V lost 5 bases, and 19 bases had no gene match. The CDR3 is made up of 17 amino acids. For the CDR3, the DNA is TGTGCCAGCAGTCCCGGGACAGGTCACCCTAGCTTGCGGGGCTACACCTTC. This encodes CASSPGTGHPSLRGYTF.

The genes are TRBV6-1 and TRBJ2-7; 7 positions match TRBD2. Trimming at V came to 3 bases and at J to 4 bases, leaving 12 bases not matched to a gene. The CDR3 contains 16 residues. Germline V gene lookup returns CDR1 MNHNS and CDR2 SASEGT. This CDR3 reads CASSDLSGRAVYEQYF. In DNA, the CDR3 is TGTGCCAGCAGTGATCTTAGTGGGAGGGCCGTTTACGAGCAGTACTTC.

The J gene is TRBJ1-3, the V gene TRBV9, with a weak D call TRBD1 (5 bases). In germline, CDR1 is SGDLS, CDR2 YYNGEE. Trimming took 2 bases from V and 0 from J, leaving 18 bases between them. The CDR3 consists of 18 residues. Here the CDR3 DNA reads TGTGCCAGCAGCGTTCAGGGCAATTTTCGAGGCTCTGGAAACACCATATATTTT. It yields the protein CASSVQGNFRGSGNTIYF.